A single count supports the clone carrying this T cell receptor (beta chain). Its specificity is unknown. Distinct nucleotide sequences in the sample also encode this CDR3. This entry is derived from a study of shared clonotypes between healthy human individuals. Produced via immunoSEQ multiplex PCR; TCRdb's table is partial and in-frame only. This sample yields about 2.4 million clones, of which under 95% are seen a single time; 0.35% to 0.45% belongs to the top ten. Whole-study results and caveats: Estimated clonotype richness was generally higher in naive than memory subsets. Sample collection involved blood only; tissue repertoires are likely different.

The receptor comes from a man aged 18-30 years in good health. Some clones in this sample may be carry-over from other donors' samples. The material sequenced was naive CD4+ T cells from PBMCs. Specified subset: CD45RA+ positively selected.

The DNA of the CDR3 is TGCGCCAGCAGCTTGGGCTCAGGGAACGAGCAGTACTTC. This gives the protein CASSLGSGNEQYF. This chain joins TRBV5-1 and TRBJ2-7, with D maybe TRBD1 (5 bases). V dropped 0 bases and J dropped 5 bases, with 9 bases sitting between them. Germline V gene data show CDR1 as SGHRS and CDR2 as YFSETQ. There are 13 residues in the CDR3.